This TCR beta chain is from a study of T cells in Graves' hyperthyroidism and ophthalmopathy. Study results and caveats: The model identified upcoming ophthalmopathy a median approximately seven months ahead of onset.

Amplification of TCR beta CDR3 regions used RNA as the template. The HTBI primer set was used in a first-round RT-PCR of the TCR CDR3. Via MiXCR, TCRdb re-called the multiplex PCR reads, giving one row per CDR3 protein. Of hundreds of thousands of distinct CDR3 sequences in the sample, approximately 40% were seen once. Germline loops: CDR1 MDHEN, CDR2 SYDVKM. Trimming stripped 4 bases from V and 5 bases from J, with 8 bases between. The CDR3 totals 12 residues. This clonotype was observed a few times. What it binds is not known. The chain has TRBV28 and TRBJ1-1; no firm D call. The receptor comes from a woman in her 40s with Graves' hyperthyroidism. The specimen was blood. CDR3 in amino acids: CASSYEPTEAFF. As DNA, the CDR3 is TGTGCCAGCAGTTATGAGCCGACTGAAGCTTTCTTT.